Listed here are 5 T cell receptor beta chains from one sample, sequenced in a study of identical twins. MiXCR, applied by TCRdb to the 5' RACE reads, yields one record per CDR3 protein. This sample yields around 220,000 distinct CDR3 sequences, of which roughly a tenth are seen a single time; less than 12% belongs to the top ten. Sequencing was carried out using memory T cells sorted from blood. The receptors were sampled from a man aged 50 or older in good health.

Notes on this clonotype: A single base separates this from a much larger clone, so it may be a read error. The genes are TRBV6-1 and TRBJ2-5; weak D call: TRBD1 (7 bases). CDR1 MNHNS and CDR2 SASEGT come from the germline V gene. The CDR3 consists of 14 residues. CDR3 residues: CASSAAGGLGTPYF. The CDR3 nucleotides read TGTGCCAGCAGTGCTGCAGGGGGGTTAGGGACCCCGTACTTC.

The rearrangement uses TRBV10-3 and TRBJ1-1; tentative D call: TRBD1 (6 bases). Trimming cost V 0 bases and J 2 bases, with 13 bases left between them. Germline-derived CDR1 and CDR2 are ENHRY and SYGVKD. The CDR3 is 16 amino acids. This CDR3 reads CAISESGGRDNTEAFF. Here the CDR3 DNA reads TGTGCCATCAGTGAGTCGGGGGGCAGGGATAACACTGAAGCTTTCTTT.

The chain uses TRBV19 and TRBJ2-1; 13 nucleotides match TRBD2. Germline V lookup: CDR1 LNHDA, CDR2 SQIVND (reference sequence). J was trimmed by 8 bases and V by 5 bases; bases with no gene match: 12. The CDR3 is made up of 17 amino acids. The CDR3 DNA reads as TGTGCCAGTAGTCGACCTCCGGGACTAGCGGGGCGGCATGAGCAGTTCTTC. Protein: CASSRPPGLAGRHEQFF.

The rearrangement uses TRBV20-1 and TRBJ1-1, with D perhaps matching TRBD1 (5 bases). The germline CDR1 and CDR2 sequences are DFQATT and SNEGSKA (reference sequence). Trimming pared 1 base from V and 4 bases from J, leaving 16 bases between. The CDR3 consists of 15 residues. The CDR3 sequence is CSARGSRWGGTEAFF. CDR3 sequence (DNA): TGCAGTGCTAGAGGCTCAAGGTGGGGGGGCACTGAAGCTTTCTTT.

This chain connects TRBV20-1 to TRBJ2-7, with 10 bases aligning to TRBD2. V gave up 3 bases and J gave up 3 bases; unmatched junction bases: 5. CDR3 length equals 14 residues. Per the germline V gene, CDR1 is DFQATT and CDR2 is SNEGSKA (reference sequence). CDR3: CSARALAGIYEQYF. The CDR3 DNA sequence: TGCAGTGCTAGGGCACTAGCGGGGATCTACGAGCAGTACTTC.